A selection of T cell receptor beta chains follows, all from one sample in a study of OX40 agonist ivuxolimab in advanced cancers. The method was immunoSEQ multiplex PCR; TCRdb's version includes in-frame clones alone and lacks a portion of them. The profile shows 50,000 to 65,000 clones, roughly four fifths of them singletons. This specimen was CD4+ or CD8+ T cells sorted from blood, taken in a trial of the OX40 agonist ivuxolimab. These receptors all stem from an adult with an advanced solid tumor such as melanoma, head and neck, liver or kidney cancer. Each CDR3 is given with its conserved first and last residue. Some rows mark clone size as missing; the rest say once, few, many or name a class of expanded clone.

j_call	clone_size	v_call	cdr3_aa
TRBJ1-5	NA	TRBV19	CASSNRVAGQPQHF
TRBJ2-2	NA	TRBV14	CASSFVVGPGELFF
TRBJ2-2	once	TRBV5-1	CASSRTSGGRAGELFF
TRBJ2-4	NA	TRBV7-8	CASSLGRGLAKNIQYF
TRBJ1-2	NA	TRBV6-5	CASRDPAIFGYTF
TRBJ1-3	NA	TRBV14	CASSIRQGGNTIYF
TRBJ2-1	NA	TRBV5-4	CASSLDGDSYNEQFF
TRBJ2-1	NA	TRBV19	CASSIDPPSTSAHNEQFF
TRBJ2-7	few	TRBV6-1	CASSSSGTPLYEQYF
TRBJ2-7	NA	TRBV6-6	CASSGTGEFYEQYF
TRBJ2-3	NA	TRBV6-5	CASSISWSTDTQYF
TRBJ2-1	NA	TRBV5-1	CASSPGGAGNEQFF
TRBJ2-4	NA	TRBV2	CASSGQGNIQYF
TRBJ1-3	few	TRBV29-1	CSVVRPQGTGNTIYF
TRBJ2-3	NA	TRBV27	CASSRTSGNTDTQYF
TRBJ1-1	NA	TRBV28	CASSFFLTGAGTEAFF
TRBJ1-1	NA	TRBV18	CASSPPLTGNTEAFF
TRBJ1-1	NA	TRBV15	CATSMTGNTEAFF
TRBJ2-3	NA	TRBV9	CASSVTGTSGGASTDTQYF
TRBJ1-5	once	TRBV7-3	CASSQSRSQGSNQPQHF
TRBJ2-3	NA	TRBV5-1	CASSSRQPGADTQYF
TRBJ2-3	NA	TRBV5-1	CASSYSLVHTDTQYF
TRBJ1-6	NA	TRBV5-5	CASSRSNQPGVSPLHF
TRBJ1-2	once	TRBV28	CASSPAWVGYGYTF
TRBJ2-3	NA	TRBV28	CASSVTGGDTDTQYF
TRBJ2-1	NA	TRBV5-1	CASSLDSYNEQFF
NA	NA	TRBV14	CASSQERVSEQYF
TRBJ2-5	once	TRBV7-9	CASSSLGTGPQETQYF
TRBJ2-3	once	TRBV2	CASSGGWGGTDTQYF
TRBJ2-5	NA	TRBV5-6	CASRGGRLLETQYF
TRBJ2-2	NA	TRBV14	CASSQVVRTGELFF
TRBJ1-4	NA	TRBV28	CASSSAEKLFF
TRBJ2-5	NA	TRBV28	CASSLQGDQETQYF
TRBJ2-3	NA	TRBV19	CASATRDRGRQDTQYF
TRBJ1-5	NA	TRBV6-5	CASSPSNSNQPQHF
TRBJ1-4	medium-sized	TRBV19	CASSDRLRREKLFF
TRBJ1-1	NA	TRBV28	CASSPSRLLNTEAFF